The clone carrying this T cell receptor (beta chain) was recorded once. These data come from a study of T cell responses to AZD1222 COVID-19 vaccine. The assay was immunoSEQ multiplex PCR, and TCRdb's table has in-frame clones only and misses some. The sample carries about 130,000 clones, 65% to 90% recorded once. Germline V gene sequence: CDR1 LGHDT, CDR2 YNNKEL (reference sequence). The V segment lost 0 bases and the J segment 5 bases; nucleotides outside the gene matches: 2. The CDR3 runs 14 residues. The sequence derives from an adult who received the MenACWY meningococcal vaccine as a control. Sequencing was performed on peripheral blood, taken 28 days after the second dose of the MenACWY control vaccine. The rearrangement uses TRBV3-1 (or the pseudogene TRBV3-2) and TRBJ2-5, with 8 nucleotides matching TRBD1. The DNA of the CDR3 is TGTGCCAGCAGCCAAGATCCAGGGGGCGAGACCCAGTACTTC. Protein: CASSQDPGGETQYF.